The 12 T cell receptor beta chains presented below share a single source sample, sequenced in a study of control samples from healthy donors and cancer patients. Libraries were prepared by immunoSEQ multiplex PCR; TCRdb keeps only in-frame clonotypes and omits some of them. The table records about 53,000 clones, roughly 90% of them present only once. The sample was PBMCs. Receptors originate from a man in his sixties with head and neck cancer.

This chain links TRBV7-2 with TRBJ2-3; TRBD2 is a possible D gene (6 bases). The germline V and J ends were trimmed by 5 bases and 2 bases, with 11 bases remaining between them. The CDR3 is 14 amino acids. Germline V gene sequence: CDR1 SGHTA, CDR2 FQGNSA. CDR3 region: CASSRGTVTDTQYF. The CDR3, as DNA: TGTGCCAGCAGCCGTGGGACTGTCACAGATACGCAGTATTTT.

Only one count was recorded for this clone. The CDR3 nucleotides are TGCGCCAGCAGTTGGGGACAGGGGCCTTTCTCTGGAAACACCATATATTTT. As protein: CASSWGQGPFSGNTIYF. The V call is TRBV5-1, the J call TRBJ1-3; TRBD1 aligns across 10 bases. Germline V gives CDR1 SGHRS, CDR2 YFSETQ. The CDR3 length is 17 residues. Losses at the gene ends were 5 bases for V and 0 bases for J; bases not matched to a gene: 8.

The CDR3, as DNA: TGTGCCAGCAGTCCTCTGACAGGGGGCCGGTATGGCTACACCTTC. Its translation is CASSPLTGGRYGYTF. V usage is TRBV27 and J usage is TRBJ1-2; 10 bases line up with TRBD1. CDR3 length: 15 amino acids. Germline CDR1 reads MNHEY; CDR2 reads SMNVEV (reference sequence). With V trimmed by 5 bases and J by 5 bases, 8 bases remained unmatched.

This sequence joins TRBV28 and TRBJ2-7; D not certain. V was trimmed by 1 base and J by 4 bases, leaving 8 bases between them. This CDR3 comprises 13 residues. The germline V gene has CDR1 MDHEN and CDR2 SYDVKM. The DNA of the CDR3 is TGTGCCAGCAGTTTATTTCCCGGTTACGAGCAGTACTTC. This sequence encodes CASSLFPGYEQYF.

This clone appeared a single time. Here the CDR3 reads CATSRSGSGASNNEQFF. As DNA, the CDR3 is TGTGCCACCAGCAGATCGGGCTCGGGGGCATCGAACAATGAGCAGTTCTTC. V and J are TRBV15 and TRBJ2-1; D may correspond to TRBD1 or TRBD2 (6 bases each). This CDR3 comprises 17 residues. CDR1 is LNHNV and CDR2 is YYDKDF in the germline V gene (reference sequence). The V end was cut by 2 bases, the J end by 5 bases, with 19 bases between.

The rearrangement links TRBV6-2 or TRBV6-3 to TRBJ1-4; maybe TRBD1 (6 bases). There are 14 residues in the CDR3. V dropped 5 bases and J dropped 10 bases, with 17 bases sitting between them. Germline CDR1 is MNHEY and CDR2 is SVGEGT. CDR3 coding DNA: TGTGCCAGCAGTACCCGAATGGGGGCGACAAAACTGTTTTTT. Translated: CASSTRMGATKLFF.

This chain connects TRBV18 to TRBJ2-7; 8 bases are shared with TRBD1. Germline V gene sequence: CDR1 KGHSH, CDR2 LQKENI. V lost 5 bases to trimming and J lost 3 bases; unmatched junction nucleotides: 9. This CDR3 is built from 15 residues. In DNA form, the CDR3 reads TGTGCCAGCTCAACGGTCGGACAGGGTAGCTACGAGCAGTACTTC. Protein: CASSTVGQGSYEQYF.

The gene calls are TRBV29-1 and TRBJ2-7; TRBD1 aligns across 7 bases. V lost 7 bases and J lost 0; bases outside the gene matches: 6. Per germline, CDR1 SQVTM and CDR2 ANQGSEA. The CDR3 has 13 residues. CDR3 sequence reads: CSDTGTVSYEQYF. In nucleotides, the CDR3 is TGCAGCGATACCGGGACAGTCTCCTACGAGCAGTACTTC.

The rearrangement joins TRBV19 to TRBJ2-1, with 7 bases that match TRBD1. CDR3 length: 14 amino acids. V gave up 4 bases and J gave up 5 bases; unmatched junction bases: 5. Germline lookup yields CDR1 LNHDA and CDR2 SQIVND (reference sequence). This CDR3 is CASSTGDRHNEQFF. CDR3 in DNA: TGTGCCAGTAGTACCGGGGACAGACACAATGAGCAGTTCTTC.

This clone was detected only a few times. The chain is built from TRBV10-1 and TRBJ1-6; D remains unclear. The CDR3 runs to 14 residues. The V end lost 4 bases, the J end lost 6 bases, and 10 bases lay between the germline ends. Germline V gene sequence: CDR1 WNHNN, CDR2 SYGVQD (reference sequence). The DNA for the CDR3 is TGCGCCAGCAGTGTACCACCTGGTAATTCACCCCTCCACTTT. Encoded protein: CASSVPPGNSPLHF.

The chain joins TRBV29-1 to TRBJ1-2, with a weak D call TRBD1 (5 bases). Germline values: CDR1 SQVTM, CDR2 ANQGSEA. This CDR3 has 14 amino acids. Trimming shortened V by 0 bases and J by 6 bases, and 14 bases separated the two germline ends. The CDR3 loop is CSVEDNRGADGYTF. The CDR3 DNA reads TGCAGCGTTGAAGATAATCGCGGGGCGGATGGCTACACCTTC.

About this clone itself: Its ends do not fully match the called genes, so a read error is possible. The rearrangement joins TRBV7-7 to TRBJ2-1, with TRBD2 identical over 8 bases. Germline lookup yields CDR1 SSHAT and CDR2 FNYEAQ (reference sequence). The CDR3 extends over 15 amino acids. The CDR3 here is CASSLDGGAFNEQFF. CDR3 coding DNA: TGTGCTAGCAGCTTAGACGGGGGGGCCTTCAATGAGCAGTTCTTC.